This entry describes one T cell receptor (beta chain). The target of this receptor is not known. One base away there is no much larger clone; base qualities are not given. The V end loses 2 bases and the J end loses 2 bases, and a stretch of 7 bases separates them. For CDR1 and CDR2, the germline V gene lists MRHNA and SNTAGT. The CDR3 covers 14 residues, taking in both the cysteine and the phenylalanine. The entry retains the CDR3 DNA only, 42 bases that are in frame from base 1. The study tested focal radiation therapy combined with CTLA-4 blockade (ipilimumab) in patients with chemo-refractory metastatic non-small-cell lung cancer. Libraries were built with the immunoSEQ multiplex PCR assay. The clones in this table, taken by TCRdb from immuneACCESS, are in-frame only. Not every clone is retained; where verified, under half of the shortfall comes from an unresolved V gene, and the cause of the rest is unknown. In this sample the table shows about 68,000 clones, around 79% of which occur a single time. The top ten clones comprise about 10% of the sample.

These data originate in a study of radiotherapy plus CTLA-4 blockade in lung cancer (dated by TCRdb to the late 2010s). With regard to the full study: Objective responses occurred in approximately 19% of enrolled patients, and around 29% achieved disease control.

Here is what the overall study found, with its caveats: After treatment with radiotherapy and ipilimumab, TCR clones that originated in tumors expanded in peripheral blood. The strongest predictors of response, as reported, were early dynamic changes in blood T cell clones along with a rise in serum interferon-beta after radiation.

The chain is made from TRBV6-4 and TRBJ1-5, with no reliable assignment of the D segment. This sequence was found in a human donor with non-small cell lung cancer who had a complete response to radiotherapy plus ipilimumab. Sequencing was performed on peripheral blood, taken from a patient treated with radiotherapy plus ipilimumab. The nucleotide sequence reads TGTGCCAGCAGTGACGAGGCTGGCAATCAGCCCCAGCATTTT. It translates as CASSDEAGNQPQHF.